The 25 T cell receptor beta chains reported below all come from one sample, sequenced in a study of Ad26.COV2.S vaccination and SARS-CoV-2 variants (dated by TCRdb to about 2021). Receptor libraries were prepared by the immunoSEQ multiplex PCR assay. Imported from immuneACCESS, the table was reduced by TCRdb to in-frame sequences with V and J called. These copies leave out some clones; in studies compared against another copy, an unresolved V gene accounts for under half, and the cause of the remainder is not known. For this sample the table gives about 320,000 clones, of which roughly nine tenths were detected only once. Around 5% of the sample belongs to the ten largest clones. The treatment or condition label on this specimen signifies: some 20 received Ad26.COV2.S at low or high dose, single or two shots; 5 received placebo; per-sample allocation not given. Repertoires of vaccine and placebo recipients were sequenced from samples collected on day 63 after the first injection.

Sequenced here: peripheral blood, sampled in a trial of Ad26.COV2.S vaccine versus placebo. The receptors shown here come from a person between 18 and 60 years old who received the Ad26.COV2.S COVID-19 vaccine or a placebo.

V is TRBV7-8 and J is TRBJ1-1; TRBD1 matches at 11 bases. CDR3 length: 14 residues. Losses at the gene ends were 4 bases for V and 5 bases for J; bases not matched to a gene: 3. The germline gives CDR1 SGHVS, CDR2 FQNEAQ. The CDR3 nucleotides are TGTGCCAGCAGCTCGGACAGGGGGCGAACTGAAGCTTTCTTT. Translated: CASSSDRGRTEAFF. Looking up the rest from reference TRBV7-8 and TRBJ1-1 gives the full variable domain: GAGVSQSPRYKVAKRGQDVALRCDPISGHVSLFWYQQALGQGPEFLTYFQNEAQLDKSGLPSDRFFAERPEGSVSTLKIQRTQQEDSAVYLCASSSDRGRTEAFFGQGTRLTVV.

This clone has only a few counts. The V and J genes are TRBV4-3 and TRBJ2-1; either TRBD1 or TRBD2 may fit D (5 bases each). Germline assignment: CDR1 LGHNA and CDR2 YSLEER. This CDR3 comprises 16 residues. Trimming pared 0 bases from V and 4 bases from J, leaving 13 bases between. The CDR3 here is CASSQDEGNRYNEQFF. The CDR3 nucleotides read TGCGCCAGCAGCCAAGATGAGGGGAACAGGTACAATGAGCAGTTCTTC.

This clone has more than one count but fewer than ten. This chain links TRBV19 with TRBJ1-1; 7 nucleotides agree with TRBD1. There are 15 residues in the CDR3. Germline-derived CDR1 and CDR2 are LNHDA and SQIVND (reference sequence). V shed 1 base and J 2 bases; nucleotides not matched to a gene: 4. The CDR3 DNA is TGTGCCAGTAGTATAGGGTACAGGGGAAACACTGAAGCTTTCTTT. This gives the protein CASSIGYRGNTEAFF.

The V call is TRBV6-2 or TRBV6-3, the J call TRBJ1-3; TRBD1 matches 7 bases. J lost 4 bases, V lost 7 bases, and 13 bases had no gene match. Per the germline V gene, CDR1 is MNHEY and CDR2 is SVGEGT. The CDR3 length is 16 residues. The CDR3 region is CASTPGGQNFGNTIYF. Written as DNA, the CDR3 is TGTGCCAGCACCCCAGGGGGACAGAACTTCGGAAACACCATATATTTT.

This chain uses TRBV28 with TRBJ1-2, with 7 nucleotides matching TRBD1. Per the germline V gene, CDR1 is MDHEN and CDR2 is SYDVKM. This CDR3 has 13 amino acids. V was pared by 5 bases and J by 6 bases, with 6 bases of the junction left unmatched. The CDR3 region is CASSTGTVNGYTF. CDR3 in DNA: TGTGCCAGCAGTACAGGGACAGTAAATGGCTACACCTTC.

The chain uses TRBV27 and TRBJ2-2, with D possibly matching TRBD1 (5 bases). The CDR3 sequence is 14 residues long. Germline V gives CDR1 MNHEY, CDR2 SMNVEV (reference sequence). V lost 5 bases and J 8 bases, leaving 15 bases between the germline ends. DNA for the CDR3: TGTGCCAGCAGTCCCGGCAGGGCTTTGGGGGAGCTGTTTTTT. As protein: CASSPGRALGELFF.

This chain connects TRBV5-1 to TRBJ1-2; 7 bases are shared with TRBD1. Germline values: CDR1 SGHRS, CDR2 YFSETQ. The V gene end was trimmed by 4 bases and the J gene end by 4 bases; junction bases not matched to a gene: 10. The CDR3 is 15 residues long. The CDR3 coding sequence is TGCGCCAGCAGCCGGGAGGGACAGTCACGCTATGGCTACACCTTC. Residues: CASSREGQSRYGYTF.

The chain combines TRBV18 with TRBJ1-2; D may be TRBD1 (5 bases). The ends were cut back, 6 bases at V and 6 bases at J, with 14 bases in the middle. The CDR3 consists of 13 residues. Germline-derived CDR1 and CDR2 are KGHSH and LQKENI. In DNA, the CDR3 is TGTGCCAGCTCCCCCTCAGCAGGGAATGGCTACACCTTC. Its translation is CASSPSAGNGYTF.

This clone has a handful of counts. This rearrangement joins TRBV29-1 to TRBJ2-1; D is possibly TRBD1 or TRBD2 (5 bases each). Trimming took 8 bases from V and 0 from J, leaving 14 bases between them. Germline V gene data show CDR1 as SQVTM and CDR2 as ANQGSEA. This CDR3 has 14 residues. The CDR3 DNA follows: TGCAGCTCCGAGGGGACCGTCTCCTACAATGAGCAGTTCTTC. Translated, it gives CSSEGTVSYNEQFF.

The J gene is TRBJ2-1, the V gene TRBV5-4; 10 positions agree with TRBD2. The CDR3 extends over 16 amino acids. J lost 6 bases, V lost 3 bases, and 9 bases had no gene match. Germline CDR1 SGHNT, CDR2 YYREEE (reference sequence). The CDR3 protein is CASSSEAGGPFNEQFF. Written as DNA, the CDR3 is TGTGCCAGCAGCTCTGAAGCGGGAGGGCCTTTCAATGAGCAGTTCTTC.

The chain uses TRBV5-6 and TRBJ2-2, with D possibly called TRBD1 or TRBD2 (6 bases each). This CDR3 region has 16 residues. The germline gives CDR1 SGHDT, CDR2 YYEEEE. The ends were cut back, 0 bases at V and 5 bases at J, with 14 bases in the middle. This CDR3 is CASSLDGGAGTGELFF. The CDR3 DNA sequence: TGTGCCAGCAGCTTGGATGGGGGCGCGGGGACCGGGGAGCTGTTTTTT. Full variable domain (remainder filled in from reference TRBV5-6 and TRBJ2-2): DAGVTQSPTHLIKTRGQQVTLRCSPKSGHDTVSWYQQALGQGPQFIFQYYEEEERQRGNFPDRFSGHQFPNYSSELNVNALLLGDSALYLCASSLDGGAGTGELFFGEGSRLTVL.

This sequence joins TRBV30 and TRBJ1-2; maybe TRBD1 (5 bases). The germline V and J ends were trimmed by 4 bases and 2 bases, with 14 bases remaining between them. The CDR3 has 14 amino acids. In germline, CDR1 is GTSNPN, CDR2 SVGIG (reference sequence). In DNA, the CDR3 is TGTGCCTGGACCCTAGGGAAGGGGAACTATGGCTACACCTTC. As protein: CAWTLGKGNYGYTF.

The chain joins TRBV19 to TRBJ1-4, with D perhaps TRBD1 (5 bases). CDR3 length equals 13 residues. Germline V CDR1 and CDR2: LNHDA, SQIVND (reference sequence). V was clipped by 6 bases and J by 8 bases, with 13 bases between them. Here the CDR3 DNA reads TGTGCCAGTAGGGACCGGGGGTACGAAAAACTGTTTTTT. Translation gives CASRDRGYEKLFF. Combining the CDR3 with reference TRBV19 and TRBJ1-4 gives the whole variable domain DGGITQSPKYLFRKEGQNVTLSCEQNLNHDAMYWYRQDPGQGLRLIYYSQIVNDFQKGDIAEGYSVSREKKESFPLTVTSAQKNPTAFYLCASRDRGYEKLFFGSGTQLSVL.

This sequence joins TRBV7-3 and TRBJ1-1; TRBD1 is a possible D gene (5 bases). This CDR3 region has 13 residues. The V gene lost 5 bases and the J gene lost 8 bases, with 15 bases spanning the gap. From germline, CDR1 is SGHTA and CDR2 FQGTGA. The CDR3 DNA reads as TGTGCCAGCAGCCTCAGCCCCGGGACCGAAGCTTTCTTT. As protein: CASSLSPGTEAFF. Drawing the rest from reference TRBV7-3 and TRBJ1-1, the complete variable domain is GAGVSQTPSNKVTEKGKYVELRCDPISGHTALYWYRQSLGQGPEFLIYFQGTGAADDSGLPNDRFFAVRPEGSVSTLKIQRTERGDSAVYLCASSLSPGTEAFFGQGTRLTVV.

The chain has TRBV6-6 and TRBJ2-2; 13 bases agree with TRBD2. The CDR3 has 19 residues. Germline V CDR1 and CDR2: MNHNY, SVGAGI (reference sequence). Trimming cost V 5 bases and J 5 bases; bases outside gene matches: 14. CDR3 sequence: CASSPWTSGSFGRTGELFF. CDR3 DNA sequence: TGTGCCAGCAGTCCATGGACTAGCGGGAGTTTTGGGCGAACCGGGGAGCTGTTTTTT.

DNA of the CDR3: TGTGCCAGCAGTATGGGAGGGGCTGGAAACACCATATATTTT. Translation gives CASSMGGAGNTIYF. The chain uses TRBV5-5 and TRBJ1-3, with D tentatively TRBD1 (5 bases). Between the trimmed V and J ends, which lost 5 bases and 2 bases, there was a span of 11 bases. The CDR3 is made up of 14 amino acids. CDR1 SGHKS and CDR2 YYEKEE come from the germline V gene (reference sequence).

The chain recombines TRBV9 with TRBJ1-1; D uncertain. CDR1 and CDR2 from the germline V gene are SGDLS and YYNGEE. V was cut by 0 bases and J by 0 bases, with 9 bases left in between. There are 15 residues in the CDR3. CDR3 sequence reads: CASSVAAGLNTEAFF. The CDR3 nucleotides read TGTGCCAGCAGCGTAGCAGCAGGACTGAACACTGAAGCTTTCTTT.

The V gene is TRBV2, the J gene TRBJ2-2; 11 positions agree with TRBD2. V was clipped by 6 bases and J by 1 base; unmatched bases: 4. Germline V gene sequence: CDR1 SNHLY, CDR2 FYNNEI. This CDR3 is 16 amino acids long. The CDR3 region is CASSTSGGWNTGELFF. The CDR3, as DNA: TGTGCCAGCAGCACTAGCGGGGGCTGGAACACCGGGGAGCTGTTTTTT.

The chain couples TRBV6-5 to TRBJ2-7; tentatively, D is TRBD1 (6 bases). Deletions cut 6 bases from V and 7 bases from J, with 19 bases between. Germline CDR1 is MNHEY and CDR2 is SVGAGI. The CDR3 is made up of 14 amino acids. The CDR3 DNA reads TGTGCCAGCAGAGGGGATATTAGGGGGTGGGAGCAGTACGTC. Amino acids: CASRGDIRGWEQYV.

The chain carries TRBV4-3 and TRBJ1-1; tentatively, D is TRBD1 (6 bases). From germline, CDR1 is LGHNA and CDR2 YSLEER. V lost 2 bases to trimming and J lost 5 bases, with 12 bases between them. The CDR3 covers 14 residues. The DNA of the CDR3 is TGCGCCAGCAGCCAAATCCCAGGGGTTACTGAAGCTTTCTTT. Its translation: CASSQIPGVTEAFF.

The J gene is TRBJ1-1, the V gene TRBV18; 7 bases agree with TRBD1. The junction had 6 bases not matched to a gene; V was cut back by 3 bases and J by 2 bases. The CDR3 runs to 15 residues. Germline V gives CDR1 KGHSH, CDR2 LQKENI. In DNA form, the CDR3 reads TGTGCCAGCTCACCTGGGACAGCTTCCAACACTGAAGCTTTCTTT. Its protein product is CASSPGTASNTEAFF.

This sequence joins TRBV9 and TRBJ2-1; 9 positions match TRBD2. The CDR3 has 18 residues. The V and J ends lost 0 bases and 2 bases, in that order; junction bases with no gene match: 9. From germline, CDR1 is SGDLS and CDR2 YYNGEE. Here the CDR3 reads CASSVDEREETAYNEQFF. The DNA of the CDR3 is TGTGCCAGCAGCGTAGACGAGCGGGAGGAAACCGCCTACAATGAGCAGTTCTTC.

The chain is built from TRBV5-6 and TRBJ2-7; D is possibly TRBD1 (5 bases). Germline CDR1 is SGHDT and CDR2 is YYEEEE. The V gene lost 4 bases and the J gene lost 3 bases, with 11 bases spanning the gap. The length of the CDR3 is 13 residues. The CDR3 region is CASSPDTIYEQYF. CDR3 nucleotide sequence: TGTGCCAGCAGCCCGGACACAATCTACGAGCAGTACTTC. Filled out from reference TRBV5-6 and TRBJ2-7, the complete variable domain reads DAGVTQSPTHLIKTRGQQVTLRCSPKSGHDTVSWYQQALGQGPQFIFQYYEEEERQRGNFPDRFSGHQFPNYSSELNVNALLLGDSALYLCASSPDTIYEQYFGPGTRLTVT.

The chain recombines TRBV12-5 with TRBJ1-2; TRBD1 agrees at 9 bases. V lost 6 bases and J lost 1; bases outside the gene matches: 12. The V gene's germline CDR1 is LGHNT and CDR2 FRNRAP. The CDR3 totals 17 residues. The CDR3 here is CASGDATVTGGNYGYTF. The CDR3 region has the DNA TGTGCTAGTGGCGACGCGACGGTGACAGGGGGTAACTATGGCTACACCTTC.

The rearrangement links TRBV7-9 to TRBJ1-1, with D unclear. The CDR3 covers 15 residues. Germline CDR1 is SEHNR and CDR2 is FQNEAQ (reference sequence). Trimming took off 5 bases at V and 1 base at J, with 14 bases between the two ends. Here the CDR3 reads CASSQSSGQNTEAFF. The CDR3 nucleotides are TGTGCCAGCAGCCAGTCTTCCGGGCAGAACACTGAAGCTTTCTTT. The full variable domain, with the rest looked up from reference TRBV7-9 and TRBJ1-1, is DTGVSQNPRHKITKRGQNVTFRCDPISEHNRLYWYRQTLGQGPEFLTYFQNEAQLEKSRLLSDRFSAERPKGSFSTLEIQRTEQGDSAMYLCASSQSSGQNTEAFFGQGTRLTVV.